The 15 T cell receptor beta chains below all came from one sample that was sequenced in a study of T cells after yellow fever vaccination. TCRdb processed the 5' RACE reads anew with MiXCR; each CDR3 protein has one entry. There are about 260,000 distinct CDR3 sequences in the sample; approximately 12% occur only once, and roughly 0.5% lies in the top ten. The input for sequencing was CD4+ T cells sorted from PBMCs, taken 45 days after the yellow fever booster vaccination. The receptor set was obtained from a man between 25 and 39 years old who received the YFV17D yellow fever vaccine.

This clonotype was counted between two and nine times. The chain links TRBV5-1 to TRBJ2-5, with D maybe TRBD2 (5 bases). V gave up 6 bases and J gave up 1 base, with 19 bases separating them. In germline, CDR1 is SGHRS, CDR2 YFSETQ. The CDR3 contains 16 residues. The CDR3, as DNA: TGCGCCAGCATCCCAGCCCCGGGTCGGGGCCAAGAGACCCAGTACTTC. Its translation is CASIPAPGRGQETQYF.

This clonotype was picked up a small number of times. The V gene is TRBV7-2, the J gene TRBJ1-1, with D possibly TRBD1 on 6 matching bases. V was cut by 5 bases and J by 2 bases, with 15 bases left in between. The germline CDR1 and CDR2 sequences are SGHTA and FQGNSA. The CDR3 covers 15 residues. The CDR3 region has the DNA TGTGCCAGCAGCGCCTCGCCGGGACATAACACTGAAGCTTTCTTT. It translates to CASSASPGHNTEAFF.

This clonotype was counted a single time. One base away lies a much larger clone, so this may be a sequencing read error. V and J are TRBV6-1 and TRBJ2-6, with D maybe TRBD1 (5 bases). The CDR3 has 16 residues. Germline V CDR1 and CDR2: MNHNS, SASEGT. Trimming took off 8 bases at V and 4 bases at J, with 18 bases between the two ends. The CDR3 region has the DNA TGTGCCAGCCAATTTTTACAGGTCTCCGGGGCCAACGTCCTGACTTTC. Translated, it gives CASQFLQVSGANVLTF.

Turning to this clonotype: Its ends do not fully match the called genes, so a read error is possible. This sequence joins TRBV20-1 and TRBJ2-3, with a tentative D call TRBD2 (6 bases). CDR3 length equals 17 residues. Germline loops: CDR1 DFQATT, CDR2 SNEGSKA (reference sequence). This chain's CDR3 is CCARGVLRDSSTDTQYF. DNA for the CDR3: TGCTGTGCTAGAGGGGTACTCCGGGACTCAAGCACAGATACGCAGTATTTT.

In DNA, the CDR3 is TGTGCCAGCAGTGATACACAGGGGGACATTCAGTACTTC. As protein: CASSDTQGDIQYF. The chain employs TRBV12-3 or TRBV12-4 and TRBJ2-4, with 8 bases identical to TRBD1. Losses at the gene ends were 5 bases for V and 8 bases for J; bases not matched to a gene: 5. CDR3 length: 13 residues.

Only a few counts were recorded for this clonotype. The chain is built from TRBV6-5 and TRBJ2-7; TRBD1 might be the D (5 bases). Per germline, CDR1 MNHEY and CDR2 SVGAGI. V was trimmed by 0 bases and J by 3 bases, leaving 15 bases between them. This CDR3 is 16 amino acids long. The CDR3 is CASSYSRQRTGYEQYF. In DNA form, the CDR3 reads TGTGCCAGCAGTTACTCCCGACAGAGAACCGGCTACGAGCAGTACTTC.

The J gene is TRBJ1-2, the V gene TRBV12-3 or TRBV12-4; TRBD1 matches at 9 bases. There are 14 residues in the CDR3. Losses at the gene ends were 3 bases for V and 11 bases for J; bases not matched to a gene: 10. CDR3 amino acids: CASSLSPDRGRYTF. The CDR3 nucleotides are TGTGCCAGCAGTTTGAGTCCGGACAGGGGAAGGTACACCTTC.

The chain is built from TRBV4-3 and TRBJ1-6, with 10 bases that match TRBD1. CDR3 length: 16 residues. The germline V gene encodes CDR1 LGHNA and CDR2 YSLEER. The junction had 5 bases not matched to a gene; V was cut back by 5 bases and J by 4 bases. Written as DNA, the CDR3 is TGCGCCAGCAGCACTGGGGACAGGGGTTATAATTCACCCCTCCACTTT. Its protein product is CASSTGDRGYNSPLHF.

The chain joins TRBV29-1 to TRBJ2-7; D may be TRBD2 (5 bases). Germline V gene lookup returns CDR1 SQVTM and CDR2 ANQGSEA. Between the trimmed V and J ends, which lost 7 bases and 4 bases, there was a span of 17 bases. This CDR3 is built from 13 residues. CDR3 region: CSARTPRAYEQYF. The CDR3 DNA reads TGCAGCGCTAGGACTCCACGGGCTTACGAGCAGTACTTC.

There are many counts of this clonotype. The genes are TRBV7-6 and TRBJ2-5; no clear D. The CDR3 contains 14 residues. Germline loops: CDR1 SGHVS, CDR2 FNYEAQ. V shed 5 bases and J shed 2 bases, with 12 bases lying between them. The CDR3 DNA reads TGTGCCAGCAGCCCAATCGAAAAGCAAGAGACCCAGTACTTC. It translates to CASSPIEKQETQYF.

The V gene is TRBV7-2, the J gene TRBJ2-3; 8 nucleotides align to TRBD2. After removal of 5 bases from V and 6 bases from J, the junction contained 13 bases not matched to a gene. Per germline, CDR1 SGHTA and CDR2 FQGNSA. This CDR3 is built from 16 residues. This chain's CDR3 is CASSPLGLGDKDTQYF. The DNA of the CDR3 is TGTGCCAGCAGCCCTTTGGGACTAGGGGACAAGGATACGCAGTATTTT.

This clonotype was picked up a small number of times. The chain is built from TRBV12-3 or TRBV12-4 and TRBJ2-3; tentative D call: TRBD2 (5 bases). The V and J ends lost 4 bases and 6 bases respectively, with 17 bases between them. The CDR3 sequence is 15 residues long. The CDR3 DNA is TGTGCCAGCAGTTCCGTACGAGGGCGCGGGGATACGCAGTATTTT. Protein sequence: CASSSVRGRGDTQYF.

This clonotype came up a few times. Here the CDR3 reads CSVEMGRSGTSGTDTQYF. The CDR3 region has the DNA TGCAGCGTTGAAATGGGTCGGTCCGGGACTAGCGGCACAGATACGCAGTATTTT. The chain employs TRBV29-1 and TRBJ2-3; 10 nucleotides line up with TRBD2. Germline-derived CDR1 and CDR2 are SQVTM and ANQGSEA. This CDR3 comprises 18 residues. V was clipped by 2 bases and J by 1 base; unmatched bases: 12.

The CDR3 loop is CSVDAGLGQFF. CDR3 sequence (DNA): TGCAGCGTTGATGCAGGGCTGGGGCAGTTCTTC. The chain uses TRBV29-1 and TRBJ2-1, with D perhaps matching TRBD1 (5 bases). V lost 3 bases and J lost 12, with 12 bases in between. CDR1 is SQVTM, CDR2 ANQGSEA, per germline. The CDR3 covers 11 residues.

This clonotype was found a few times. The chain recombines TRBV12-3 or TRBV12-4 with TRBJ2-1, with a tentative D call TRBD1 (5 bases). The V gene lost 6 bases and the J gene lost 7 bases, with 7 bases spanning the gap. The CDR3 totals 11 residues. In nucleotides, the CDR3 is TGTGCCAGCAGGGGGCTTAATGAGCAGTTCTTC. It translates to CASRGLNEQFF.